This TCR beta chain was recorded in a study of blood T cells in healthy people across ages. This clonotype has ten or more counts. The use of a sample-barcoded 5' primer and a J-beta primer mix characterized a second PCR of roughly 6 to 11 cycles. TCRdb ran MiXCR on the 5' RACE reads and lists one entry per CDR3 protein. Here the sample spans around 870,000 distinct CDR3 sequences, more than 25% being singletons. The source material was blood. This clonotype was obtained from a woman of 80 years or more in good health.

The CDR3 coding sequence is TGTGCCAGCAGCGGACCGGGACTAGCGGGGGCCGGGTCTACGGAGACCCAGTACTTC. The encoded protein is CASSGPGLAGAGSTETQYF. The chain is built from TRBV11-2 and TRBJ2-5; 14 nucleotides line up with TRBD2. This CDR3 has 19 amino acids. Germline CDR1 is SGHAT and CDR2 is FQNNGV. J was trimmed by 5 bases and V by 5 bases; bases with no gene match: 16.